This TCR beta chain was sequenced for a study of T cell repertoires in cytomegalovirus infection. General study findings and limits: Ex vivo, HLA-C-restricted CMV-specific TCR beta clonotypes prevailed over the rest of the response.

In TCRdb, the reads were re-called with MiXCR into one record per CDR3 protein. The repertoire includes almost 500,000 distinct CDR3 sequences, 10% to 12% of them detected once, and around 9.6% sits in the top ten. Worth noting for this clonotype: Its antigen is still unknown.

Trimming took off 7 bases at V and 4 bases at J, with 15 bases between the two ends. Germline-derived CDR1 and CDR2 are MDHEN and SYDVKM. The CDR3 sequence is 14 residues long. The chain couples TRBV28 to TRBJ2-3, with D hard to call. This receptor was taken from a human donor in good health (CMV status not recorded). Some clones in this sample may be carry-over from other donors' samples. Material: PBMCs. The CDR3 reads CASNIVGVADTQYF. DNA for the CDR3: TGTGCCAGCAACATAGTCGGCGTCGCAGATACGCAGTATTTT.